Below are 14 T cell receptor beta chains sequenced from a single sample in a study of blood T cell repertoires in COVID-19. Here immunoSEQ multiplex PCR was the method, and the copy in TCRdb shows in-frame clones only, minus some. The data contain 130,000 or so clones, about 87% of them seen just once; the ten biggest clones take up about 2.5%. Sequencing was carried out using peripheral blood. All receptors derive from a man in his forties or fifties with active COVID-19.

This clone was seen a handful of times. The chain links TRBV5-1 to TRBJ2-7; 7 bases are a match to TRBD1. The CDR3 runs 16 residues. The trim removed 4 bases at V and 12 bases at J, leaving 22 bases unmatched. The germline V gene encodes CDR1 SGHRS and CDR2 YFSETQ. In DNA form, the CDR3 reads TGCGCCAGCAGCGAAGTCCCAACAGGGGCGGCATGGAGGTCGTACTTC. Its translation is CASSEVPTGAAWRSYF.

The chain recombines TRBV4-1 with TRBJ1-2; D call uncertain. Germline values: CDR1 MGHRA, CDR2 YSYEKL. The CDR3 length is 14 residues. Trimming shortened V by 0 bases and J by 6 bases, and 11 bases separated the two germline ends. CDR3 region: CASSQEREVDGYTF. In DNA, the CDR3 is TGCGCCAGCAGCCAAGAACGAGAGGTGGATGGCTACACCTTC.

V usage is TRBV6-6 and J usage is TRBJ1-2; D may be TRBD1 (5 bases). CDR1 is MNHNY, CDR2 SVGAGI, per germline (reference sequence). Trimming pared 0 bases from V and 7 bases from J, leaving 15 bases between. This CDR3 comprises 15 residues. CDR3 in amino acids: CASSYSATERVGYTF. CDR3 nucleotides: TGTGCCAGCAGTTACTCCGCGACAGAAAGGGTTGGCTACACCTTC.

In DNA form, the CDR3 reads TGTGCCTGGAGTGTAACGTTCACAGGGGGCCTCGGGAACTATGGCTACACCTTC. Its protein is CAWSVTFTGGLGNYGYTF. This rearrangement joins TRBV30 to TRBJ1-2, with 9 bases fitting TRBD1. With V trimmed by 0 bases and J by 2 bases, 13 bases remained unmatched. The CDR3 is 18 residues long. CDR1 is GTSNPN and CDR2 is SVGIG in the germline V gene (reference sequence). The full variable domain, with the rest looked up from reference TRBV30 and TRBJ1-2, is SQTIHQWPATLVQPVGSPLSLECTVEGTSNPNLYWYRQAAGRGLQLLFYSVGIGQISSEVPQNLSASRPQDRQFILSSKKLLLSDSGFYLCAWSVTFTGGLGNYGYTFGSGTRLTVV.

The V call is TRBV4-2, the J call TRBJ2-7; 7 nucleotides line up with TRBD2. Germline V gives CDR1 LGHNA, CDR2 YNFKEQ. The CDR3 covers 15 residues. The junction had 6 bases not matched to a gene; V was cut back by 2 bases and J by 2 bases. The CDR3 sequence: CASSQQREGPYEQYF. The CDR3 DNA reads TGTGCCAGCAGCCAACAAAGGGAGGGGCCCTACGAGCAGTACTTC.

This chain links TRBV5-1 with TRBJ2-1; 7 bases fit TRBD2. CDR3 length: 14 residues. J was trimmed by 3 bases and V by 2 bases; bases with no gene match: 2. In germline, CDR1 is SGHRS, CDR2 YFSETQ. The CDR3 sequence is CASSFRTSYNEQFF. The CDR3 DNA reads as TGCGCCAGCAGCTTCCGGACTAGCTACAATGAGCAGTTCTTC.

The rearrangement links TRBV3-1 (or the pseudogene TRBV3-2) to TRBJ1-1, with TRBD1 as a possible D gene (5 bases). V was cut by 4 bases and J by 11 bases, with 14 bases left in between. Germline loops: CDR1 LGHDT, CDR2 YNNKEL (reference sequence). This CDR3 comprises 12 residues. This CDR3 is CASSLRRGRAFF. As DNA, the CDR3 is TGTGCCAGCAGCCTGCGCCGGGGGAGGGCTTTCTTT.

The chain couples TRBV2 to TRBJ2-5, with TRBD2 as a possible D gene (5 bases). V was pared by 8 bases and J by 5 bases, with 18 bases between. The CDR3 is 14 amino acids. Germline CDR1 SNHLY, CDR2 FYNNEI. The CDR3 DNA follows: TGTGCCAGCCCCCGCCGGGCTAGCTGGGAGACCCAGTACTTC. It is translated as CASPRRASWETQYF.

Notes on this clone: At the DNA level, this CDR3 is encoded by other sequences in the same sample as well. V is TRBV11-2 and J is TRBJ1-1, with a weak D call TRBD1 (5 bases). This CDR3 region has 15 residues. The V end was cut by 1 base, the J end by 1 base, with 10 bases between. Germline-derived CDR1 and CDR2 are SGHAT and FQNNGV. For the CDR3, the DNA is TGTGCCAGCAGCTTAGGGGGCACGAGGAACACTGAAGCTTTCTTT. It encodes CASSLGGTRNTEAFF.

The V and J genes are TRBV19 and TRBJ2-3, with 7 bases matching TRBD2. This CDR3 contains 16 residues. The V gene end was trimmed by 8 bases and the J gene end by 1 base; junction bases not matched to a gene: 12. CDR1 and CDR2 from the germline V gene are LNHDA and SQIVND (reference sequence). CDR3 sequence reads: CASSTQRDYRTDTQYF. The CDR3 bases are TGTGCCAGTTCGACTCAGCGGGACTACCGCACAGATACGCAGTATTTT.

This clone was picked up a small number of times. The chain combines TRBV7-9 with TRBJ2-1; 8 bases are shared with TRBD1. This CDR3 spans 15 amino acids. The V and J ends lost 4 bases and 6 bases, in that order; junction bases with no gene match: 8. Germline CDR1 reads SEHNR; CDR2 reads FQNEAQ (reference sequence). CDR3 residues: CASSSGQGAINEQFF. DNA of the CDR3: TGTGCCAGCAGCTCTGGCCAGGGGGCTATCAATGAGCAGTTCTTC.

V and J are TRBV4-1 and TRBJ2-7, with TRBD2 matching over 15 bases. Per germline, CDR1 MGHRA and CDR2 YSYEKL. The length of the CDR3 is 19 residues. J was trimmed by 2 bases and V by 3 bases; bases with no gene match: 11. CDR3: CASSQFPGLAGGTPYEQYF. The DNA of the CDR3 is TGCGCCAGCAGCCAGTTCCCGGGACTAGCGGGGGGAACCCCCTACGAGCAGTACTTC.

The chain combines TRBV3-1 (or the pseudogene TRBV3-2) with TRBJ1-6; D might be TRBD1 (5 bases). The CDR3 covers 15 residues. V dropped 2 bases and J dropped 6 bases, with 11 bases sitting between them. The germline V gene has CDR1 LGHDT and CDR2 YNNKEL (reference sequence). The CDR3 DNA follows: TGTGCCAGCAGCCAAAGCCTGGGGGGTAATTCACCCCTCCACTTT. It translates to CASSQSLGGNSPLHF.

The chain is built from TRBV30 and TRBJ2-3; no definite D call. This CDR3 region has 15 residues. Per germline, CDR1 GTSNPN and CDR2 SVGIG (reference sequence). Trimming pared 1 base from V and 7 bases from J, leaving 18 bases between. The CDR3 region has the DNA TGTGCCTGGAGTGCAGGCCTTATGAGAGAGAATACGCAGTATTTT. Translated, it gives CAWSAGLMRENTQYF.